This T cell receptor (beta chain) is drawn from a study of regulatory T cells in long-lasting Graves disease listed by TCRdb under 2021. For the wider study: Persistent Graves' disease was defined as persistently positive TSH receptor autoantibodies together with antithyroid drug treatment for over 5 years. The study took place in China and was registered as a clinical trial. A total of 33 samples underwent TCR sequencing: around 13 from persistent and roughly 20 from newly diagnosed Graves' disease patients. Antithyroid drugs had been taken for 8.5 to 13 years on average by persistent Graves' disease patients in the clinical cohort. Persistent Graves' disease patients were compared with newly diagnosed Graves' disease patients by peripheral blood TCR sequencing and RNA sequencing.

Beyond this particular receptor, the publication reports: Only peripheral blood was studied, because thyroid tissue, the primary lesion, was inaccessible. Lower TCR Shannon entropy and fewer highly expanded clones were observed in persistent Graves' disease patients than in newly diagnosed patients, which suggested clonal expansion. Persistent patients shared more public clonotypes among themselves (over 2,500) than newly diagnosed patients did (approximately 970). As a limitation, the authors acknowledged that the small sample size may reduce accuracy. Sequencing and analysis were limited to the TCR beta chain.

The intended sense of this specimen's time point label: persistent/refractory GD, antithyroid drugs over 5 years with positive TRAb. RNA was extracted from PBMCs in TRIzol for both TCR sequencing and RNA sequencing. Graves' disease was diagnosed according to American Thyroid Association guidelines. Recruitment of patients was carried out at an endocrinology department in Xi'an, China. From each patient, around 9 milliliters of peripheral blood was collected into an EDTA anticoagulant tube. PBMCs were isolated by Ficoll Paque Plus density gradient separation without further T cell sorting. An Agilent 2100 Bioanalyzer and agarose gel were used to check RNA quality, while a NanoDrop 2000 measured RNA concentration. Library generation was performed with multiplex PCR. TCRdb lists the instrument as Illumina HiSeq 4000. iRepertoire HTBI primers and Arm-PCR amplification of CDR3 regions were used to construct TCR beta libraries. PCR products were gel purified before sequencing. In the authors' own workflow: Across samples, some 62 TRBV and 14 TRBJ segments were identified and used for gene usage analysis of CDR3 amino acid clonotypes. COPE and FqMerger were used to merge the filtered high-quality paired reads into contigs. BLAST was used to align contigs to IMGT TRBV, TRBD and TRBJ reference genes, and CDR3 was defined according to IMGT. Clonotypes above 0.1% frequency were classified as highly expanded clones. Shannon entropy was used to measure repertoire diversity, and the Gini coefficient was used to measure V-J evenness. Public clonotypes were defined as clonotypes shared by more than one individual. Starting from the raw public reads, TCRdb applied fastp trimming at Q25, assembled clones with MiXCR and retained in-frame beta chains. Each CDR3 protein appears once, grouped with its most common genes and DNA. The V and J calls shown here were made by TCRdb, not taken from the authors' results. The sample yields fewer than 400,000 distinct CDR3 sequences; roughly a fifth were counted once. Jointly, the top ten make up roughly 29% of the sample.

Turning to this clonotype: Its target antigen remains unknown. There are no base qualities to consult, and no much larger clone falls within one base.

The source is a female donor with Graves disease. This material consisted of peripheral blood mononuclear cells (PBMCs), taken when the disease was refractory, from a patient treated with antithyroid drugs.

CDR3 region: CASSPVNGYTF. In nucleotides, the sequence is TGTGCCAGCTCACCAGTGAATGGCTACACCTTC. The chain is encoded by TRBV18 joined to TRBJ1-2, with the identity of the D gene unclear. The CDR3 contains 11 residues, cysteine and phenylalanine counted. Of all the DNA, just the CDR3 is kept, 33 bases in frame from base 1. At the junction V is shortened by 2 bases and J by 6 bases, with 4 bases in between. The germline V gene gives CDR1 as KGHSH and CDR2 as LQKENI. With the rest looked up from the reference TRBV18 and TRBJ1-2 genes rather than sequenced, the full variable domain is NAGVMQNPRHLVRRRGQEARLRCSPMKGHSHVYWYRQLPEEGLKFMVYLQKENIIDESGMPKERFSAEFPKEGPSILRIQQVVRGDSAAYFCASSPVNGYTFGSGTRLTVV.